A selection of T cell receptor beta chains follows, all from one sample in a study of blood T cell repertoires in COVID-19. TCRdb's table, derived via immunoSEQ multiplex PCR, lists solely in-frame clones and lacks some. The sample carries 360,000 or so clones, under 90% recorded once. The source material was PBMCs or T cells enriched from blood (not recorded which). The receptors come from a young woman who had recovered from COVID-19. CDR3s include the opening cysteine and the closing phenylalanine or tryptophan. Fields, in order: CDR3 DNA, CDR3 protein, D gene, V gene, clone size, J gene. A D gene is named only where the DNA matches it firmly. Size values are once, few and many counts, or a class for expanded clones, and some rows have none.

CDR3 DNA: TGTGCCAGCAGTCCAGGACAGGGGAGCAACACTGAAGCTTTCTTT
CDR3 protein: CASSPGQGSNTEAFF
D gene: TRBD1
V gene: TRBV28
clone size: once
J gene: TRBJ1-1

CDR3 DNA: TGCGCCAGCAGCCGTACAGAGAACACTGAAGCTTTCTTT
CDR3 protein: CASSRTENTEAFF
D gene: NA
V gene: TRBV4-1
clone size: NA
J gene: TRBJ1-1

CDR3 DNA: TGTGCCAGCCAGGAAAGAAACTATGGCTACACCTTC
CDR3 protein: CASQERNYGYTF
D gene: NA
V gene: TRBV28
clone size: NA
J gene: TRBJ1-2

CDR3 DNA: TGCAGCGGGAGGACTCCTCCCTACGAGCAGTACTTC
CDR3 protein: CSGRTPPYEQYF
D gene: NA
V gene: TRBV29-1
clone size: NA
J gene: TRBJ2-7

CDR3 DNA: TGTGCCAGTAGTACCGGACAGGGGAGAAACACCATATATTTT
CDR3 protein: CASSTGQGRNTIYF
D gene: TRBD1
V gene: TRBV19
clone size: NA
J gene: TRBJ1-3

CDR3 DNA: TGTGCCAGCAGTGAAGGGTACAGGGATGATCAGCCCCAGCATTTT
CDR3 protein: CASSEGYRDDQPQHF
D gene: NA
V gene: TRBV6-1
clone size: NA
J gene: TRBJ1-5

CDR3 DNA: TGCGCCAGCAGCCAAGAAGCCGAGAGCCCCTACGAGCAGTACTTC
CDR3 protein: CASSQEAESPYEQYF
D gene: NA
V gene: TRBV4-3
clone size: once
J gene: TRBJ2-7

CDR3 DNA: TGTGCCAGCAGTTCGCCGACCGGGACAGGGACAGATACGCAGTATTTT
CDR3 protein: CASSSPTGTGTDTQYF
D gene: TRBD1
V gene: TRBV6-2/TRBV6-3
clone size: NA
J gene: TRBJ2-3

CDR3 DNA: TGTGCAAGTCGCTTAGGCAGCGGTGAGCCCCAGCATTTT
CDR3 protein: CASRLGSGEPQHF
D gene: NA
V gene: TRBV12-2
clone size: NA
J gene: TRBJ1-5

CDR3 DNA: TGTGCCAGCAGCCCCGGGACTAGCGGGAATAGGTTTACAGATACGCAGTATTTT
CDR3 protein: CASSPGTSGNRFTDTQYF
D gene: TRBD2
V gene: TRBV9
clone size: NA
J gene: TRBJ2-3

CDR3 DNA: TGCGCCAGCAGCCAAACCGGGACACTTCACACTGAAGCTTTCTTT
CDR3 protein: CASSQTGTLHTEAFF
D gene: NA
V gene: TRBV4-1
clone size: NA
J gene: TRBJ1-1